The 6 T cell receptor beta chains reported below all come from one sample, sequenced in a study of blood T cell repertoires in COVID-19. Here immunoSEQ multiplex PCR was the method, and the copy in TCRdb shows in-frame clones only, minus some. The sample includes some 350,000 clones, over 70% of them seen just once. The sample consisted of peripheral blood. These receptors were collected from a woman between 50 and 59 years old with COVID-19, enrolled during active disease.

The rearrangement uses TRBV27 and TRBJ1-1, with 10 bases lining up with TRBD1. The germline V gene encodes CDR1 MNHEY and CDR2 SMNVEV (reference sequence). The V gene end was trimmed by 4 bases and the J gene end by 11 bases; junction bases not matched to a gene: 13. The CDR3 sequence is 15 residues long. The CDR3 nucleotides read TGTGCCAGCAGTTCCCCCGACAGGGGGCGTGTACCGGCTTTCTTT. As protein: CASSSPDRGRVPAFF.

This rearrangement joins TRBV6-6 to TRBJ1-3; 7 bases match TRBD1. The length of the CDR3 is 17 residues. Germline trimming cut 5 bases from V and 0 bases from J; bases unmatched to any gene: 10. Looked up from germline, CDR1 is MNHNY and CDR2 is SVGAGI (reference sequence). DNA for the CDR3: TGTGCCAGCAGTCTACGACAGGGTCTTTACTCTGGAAACACCATATATTTT. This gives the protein CASSLRQGLYSGNTIYF.

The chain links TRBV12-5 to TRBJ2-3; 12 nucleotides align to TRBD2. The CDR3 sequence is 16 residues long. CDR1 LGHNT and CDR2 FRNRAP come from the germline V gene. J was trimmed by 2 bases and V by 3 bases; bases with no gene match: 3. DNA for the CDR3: TGTGCTAGTGGTTTTGGGACTAGCGGGTACACAGATACGCAGTATTTT. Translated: CASGFGTSGYTDTQYF.

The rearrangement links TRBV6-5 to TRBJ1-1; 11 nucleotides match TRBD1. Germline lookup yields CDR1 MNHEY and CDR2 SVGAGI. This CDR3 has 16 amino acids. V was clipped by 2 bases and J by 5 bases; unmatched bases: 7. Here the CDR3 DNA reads TGTGCCAGCAGTTACGTCGGACAGGGGGCTGGGACTGAAGCTTTCTTT. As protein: CASSYVGQGAGTEAFF.

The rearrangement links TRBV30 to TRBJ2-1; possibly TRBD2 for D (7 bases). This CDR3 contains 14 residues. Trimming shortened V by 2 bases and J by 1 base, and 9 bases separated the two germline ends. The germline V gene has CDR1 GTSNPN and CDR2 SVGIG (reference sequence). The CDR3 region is CAWSKGGSYNEQFF. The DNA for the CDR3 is TGTGCCTGGAGTAAGGGGGGGTCCTACAATGAGCAGTTCTTC.

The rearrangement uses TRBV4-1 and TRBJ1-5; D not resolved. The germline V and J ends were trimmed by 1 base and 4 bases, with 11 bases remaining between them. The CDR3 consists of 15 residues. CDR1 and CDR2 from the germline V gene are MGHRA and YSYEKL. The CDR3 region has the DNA TGCGCCAGCAGCCAAGGCCGGCAGGCGAATCAGCCCCAGCATTTT. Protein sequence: CASSQGRQANQPQHF.